This T cell receptor (beta chain) was recovered during a study of T-cell memory formation after mild COVID-19. Study context: TCR clusters mostly belonged to single donors. Study-wide points: Prior to infection, memory already included some responding clones, suggesting cross-reactive memory joined. SARS-CoV-2 specificity of second-wave clones peaking day 37 was unconfirmed.

The TCR alpha and TCR beta cDNA libraries, bearing sample barcodes and UMIs, were generated by 5'RACE using constant-segment primers. Using its own MiXCR run on the 5' RACE reads, TCRdb lists one record per CDR3 protein. In the table there are 25,000 to 35,000 distinct CDR3 sequences, about 8% of which are singletons. This clonotype has ten or more counts. Its antigen is unidentified. The CDR3 covers 14 residues. V was clipped by 3 bases and J by 6 bases; unmatched bases: 2. This sequence joins TRBV12-3 or TRBV12-4 and TRBJ1-6; 7 positions match TRBD1. The TCR originated in an adult woman who had mild COVID-19 (a few samples of this study predate the infection). Cell type and time point are not known. The sequenced material came from PBMCs or a T cell subset sorted from them (not recorded which). Here the CDR3 reads CASSFEGANSPLHF. The CDR3 DNA is TGTGCCAGCAGTTTTGAGGGGGCTAATTCACCCCTCCACTTT.